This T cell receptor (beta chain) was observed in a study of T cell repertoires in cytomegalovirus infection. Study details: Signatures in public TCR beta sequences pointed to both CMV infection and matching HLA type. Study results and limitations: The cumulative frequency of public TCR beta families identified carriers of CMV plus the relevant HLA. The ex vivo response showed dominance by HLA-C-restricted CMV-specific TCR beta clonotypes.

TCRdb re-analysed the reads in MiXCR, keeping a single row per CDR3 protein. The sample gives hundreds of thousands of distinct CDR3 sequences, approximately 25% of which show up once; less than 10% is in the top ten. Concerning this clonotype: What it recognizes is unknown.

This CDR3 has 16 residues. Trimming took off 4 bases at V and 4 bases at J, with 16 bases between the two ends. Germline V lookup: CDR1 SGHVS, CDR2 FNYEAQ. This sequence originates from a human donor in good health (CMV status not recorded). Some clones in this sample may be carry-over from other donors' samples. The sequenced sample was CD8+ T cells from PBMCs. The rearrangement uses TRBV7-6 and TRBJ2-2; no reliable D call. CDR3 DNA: TGTGCCAGCAGCTACTCCCTGGACGGAGCCACCGGGGAGCTGTTTTTT. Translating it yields CASSYSLDGATGELFF.